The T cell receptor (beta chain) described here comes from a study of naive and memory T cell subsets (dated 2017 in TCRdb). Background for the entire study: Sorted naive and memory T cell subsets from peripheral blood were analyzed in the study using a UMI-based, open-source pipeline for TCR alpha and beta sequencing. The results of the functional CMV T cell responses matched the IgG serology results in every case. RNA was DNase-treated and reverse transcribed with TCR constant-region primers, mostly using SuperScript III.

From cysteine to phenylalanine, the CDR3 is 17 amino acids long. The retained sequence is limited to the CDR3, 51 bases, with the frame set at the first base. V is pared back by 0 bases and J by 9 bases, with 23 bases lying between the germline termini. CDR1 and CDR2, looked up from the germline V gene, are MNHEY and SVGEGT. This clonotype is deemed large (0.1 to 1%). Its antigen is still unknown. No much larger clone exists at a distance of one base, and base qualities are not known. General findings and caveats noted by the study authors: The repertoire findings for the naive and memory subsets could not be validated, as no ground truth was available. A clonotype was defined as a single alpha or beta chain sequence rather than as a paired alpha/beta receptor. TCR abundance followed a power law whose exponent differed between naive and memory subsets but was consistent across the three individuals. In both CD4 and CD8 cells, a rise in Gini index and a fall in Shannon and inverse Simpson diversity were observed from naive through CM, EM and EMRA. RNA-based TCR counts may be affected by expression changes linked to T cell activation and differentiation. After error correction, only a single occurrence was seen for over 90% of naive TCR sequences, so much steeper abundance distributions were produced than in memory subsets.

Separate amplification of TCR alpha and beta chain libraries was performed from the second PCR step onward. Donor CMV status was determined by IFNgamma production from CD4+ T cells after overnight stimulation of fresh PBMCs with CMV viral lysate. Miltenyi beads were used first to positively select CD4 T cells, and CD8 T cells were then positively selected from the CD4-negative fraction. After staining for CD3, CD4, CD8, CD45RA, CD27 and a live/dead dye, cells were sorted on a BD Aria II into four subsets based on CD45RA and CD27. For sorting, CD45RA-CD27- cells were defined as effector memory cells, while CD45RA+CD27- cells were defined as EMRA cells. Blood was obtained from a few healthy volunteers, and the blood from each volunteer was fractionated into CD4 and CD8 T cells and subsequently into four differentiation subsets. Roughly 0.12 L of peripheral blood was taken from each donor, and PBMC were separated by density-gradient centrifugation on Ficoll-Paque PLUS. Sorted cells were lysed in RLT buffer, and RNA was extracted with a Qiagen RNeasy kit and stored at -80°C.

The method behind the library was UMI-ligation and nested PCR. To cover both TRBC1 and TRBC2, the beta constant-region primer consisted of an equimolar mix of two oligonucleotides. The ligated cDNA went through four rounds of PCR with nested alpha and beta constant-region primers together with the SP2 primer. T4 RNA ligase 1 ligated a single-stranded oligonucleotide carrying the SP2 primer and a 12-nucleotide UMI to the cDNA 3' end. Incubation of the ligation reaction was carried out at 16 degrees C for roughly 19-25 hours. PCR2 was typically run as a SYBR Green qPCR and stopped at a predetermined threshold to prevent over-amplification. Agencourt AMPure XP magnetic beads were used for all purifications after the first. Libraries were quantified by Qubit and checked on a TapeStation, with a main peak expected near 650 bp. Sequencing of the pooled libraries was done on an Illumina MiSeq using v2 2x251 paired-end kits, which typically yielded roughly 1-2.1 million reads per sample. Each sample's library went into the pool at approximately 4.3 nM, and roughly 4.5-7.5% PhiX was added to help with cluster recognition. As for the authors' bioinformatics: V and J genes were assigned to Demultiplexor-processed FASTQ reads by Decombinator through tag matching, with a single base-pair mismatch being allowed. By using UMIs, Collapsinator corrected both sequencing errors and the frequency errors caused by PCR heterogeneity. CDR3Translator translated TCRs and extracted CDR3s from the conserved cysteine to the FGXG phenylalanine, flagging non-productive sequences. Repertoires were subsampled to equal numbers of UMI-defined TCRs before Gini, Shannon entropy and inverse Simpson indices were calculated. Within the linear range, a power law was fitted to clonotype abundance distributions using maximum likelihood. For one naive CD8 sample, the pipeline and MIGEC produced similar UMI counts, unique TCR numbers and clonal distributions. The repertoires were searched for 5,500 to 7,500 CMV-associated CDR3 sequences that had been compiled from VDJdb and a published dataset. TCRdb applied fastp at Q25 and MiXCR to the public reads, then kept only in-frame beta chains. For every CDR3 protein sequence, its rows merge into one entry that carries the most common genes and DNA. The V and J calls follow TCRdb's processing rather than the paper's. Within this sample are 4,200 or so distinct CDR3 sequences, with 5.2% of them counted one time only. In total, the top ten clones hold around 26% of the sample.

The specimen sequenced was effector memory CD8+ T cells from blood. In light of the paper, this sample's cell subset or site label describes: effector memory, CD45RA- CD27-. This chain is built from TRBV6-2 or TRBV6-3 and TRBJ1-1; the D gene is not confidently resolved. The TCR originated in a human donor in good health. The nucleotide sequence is TGTGCCAGCAGTTACTCGTCTAGTGACCCTAATGAAGGGAAAGCTTTCTTT. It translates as CASSYSSSDPNEGKAFF.